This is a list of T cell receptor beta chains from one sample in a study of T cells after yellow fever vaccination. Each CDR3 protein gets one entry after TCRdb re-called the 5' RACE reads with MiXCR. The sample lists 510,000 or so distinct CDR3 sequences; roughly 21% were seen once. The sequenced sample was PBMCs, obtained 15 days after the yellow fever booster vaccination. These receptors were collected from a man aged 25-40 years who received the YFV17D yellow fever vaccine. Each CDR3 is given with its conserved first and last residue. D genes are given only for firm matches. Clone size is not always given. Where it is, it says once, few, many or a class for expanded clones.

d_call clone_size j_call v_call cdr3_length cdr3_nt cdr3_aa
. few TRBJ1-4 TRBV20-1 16 TGCAGTGCTAGAGGCCTCCAAGGCGCAAGTAATGAAAAACTGTTTTTT CSARGLQGASNEKLFF
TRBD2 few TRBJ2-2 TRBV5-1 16 TGCGCCAGCAGCTTGGGTAGCGGGAGTTTTGCCGGGGAGCTGTTTTTT CASSLGSGSFAGELFF
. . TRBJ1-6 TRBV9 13 TGTGCCAGCAGCGAAGAATTCAATTCACCCCTCCACTTT CASSEEFNSPLHF
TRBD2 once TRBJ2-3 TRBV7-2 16 TGTGCCAGCAGCTTAGAAGCGGGAGGGCCCACAGATACGCAGTATTTT CASSLEAGGPTDTQYF
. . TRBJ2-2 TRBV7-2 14 TGTGCCAGCAGGGACACTAGGGGCGCCGAGGCGCTGTTTTTT CASRDTRGAEALFF
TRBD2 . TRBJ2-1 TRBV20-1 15 TGCAGTGCCCCCGATCTAGCGGGAGCCTACAATGAGCAGTTCTTC CSAPDLAGAYNEQFF
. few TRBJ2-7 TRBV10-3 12 TGTGCCATCAGGGACAAGCGGAACGAGCAGTACTTC CAIRDKRNEQYF
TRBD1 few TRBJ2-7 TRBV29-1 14 TGCAGCGTGGCCGGGACAGGGGATGAGTACGAGCAGTACTTC CSVAGTGDEYEQYF
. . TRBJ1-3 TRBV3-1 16 TGTGCCAGCAGCCAAGATCCCGGTATCTCTGGAAACACCATATATTTC CASSQDPGISGNTIYF
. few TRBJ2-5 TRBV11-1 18 TGTGCCAGCAGCTCTTTTTGGGGATTCACAGGTGGGGAAGAGACCCAGTACTTC CASSSFWGFTGGEETQYF
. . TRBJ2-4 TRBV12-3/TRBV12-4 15 TGTGCCAGCAGTTCCAGCAACTTAGGCAAAAACATTCAGTACTTC CASSSSNLGKNIQYF
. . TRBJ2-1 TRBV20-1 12 TGCAGTGCTAGAGGCAGGGCCAATGAGCAGTTCTTC CSARGRANEQFF
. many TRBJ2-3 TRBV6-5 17 TGTGCCAGCAGTTACTCCAATCTAGCGACCCGCGGGGATACGCAGTATTTT CASSYSNLATRGDTQYF
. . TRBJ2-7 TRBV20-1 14 TGCAGTGCTAGGCAGGATACGAGCTCCTACGAGCAGTACTTC CSARQDTSSYEQYF
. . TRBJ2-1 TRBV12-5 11 TGTGCTAGTGGCTACGGTGGGGAGCAGTTCTTC CASGYGGEQFF
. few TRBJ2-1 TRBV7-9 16 TGTGCCAGCAGCTCACCCTGGGGCTGGGGAAACAATGAGCAGTTCTTC CASSSPWGWGNNEQFF
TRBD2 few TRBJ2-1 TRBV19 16 TGTGCCAGTACCCCCAGGGAGGGACGGAGTTACAATGAGCAGTTCTTC CASTPREGRSYNEQFF
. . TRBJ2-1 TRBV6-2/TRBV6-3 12 TGTGCCGGACGGGACCCTGGGAATGAGCAGTTCTTC CAGRDPGNEQFF
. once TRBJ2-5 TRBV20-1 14 TGCAGTGCTTACTTAATAACAGCCCAAGAGACCCAGTACTTC CSAYLITAQETQYF
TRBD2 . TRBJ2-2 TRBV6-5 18 TGTGCCAGCAGTTTGAATCGCGGGAGCGGGGAAAACACCGGGGAGCTGTTTTTT CASSLNRGSGENTGELFF
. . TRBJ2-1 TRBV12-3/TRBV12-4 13 TGTGCCAGCAGACTAGTGGGGGTAAATGAGCAGTTCTTC CASRLVGVNEQFF
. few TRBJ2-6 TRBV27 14 TGTGCCAGCAGTCGCCACTCTGGGGCCAACGTCCTGACTTTC CASSRHSGANVLTF
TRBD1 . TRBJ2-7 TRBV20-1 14 TGCAGTGCTAGAGCTAGGACAGGGGCCTACGAGCAGTACTTC CSARARTGAYEQYF
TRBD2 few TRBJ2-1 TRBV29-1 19 TGCAGCGTTGGTATCGGGTCCAGGGGAACTAGCGGGAGCTACAATGAGCAGTTCTTC CSVGIGSRGTSGSYNEQFF
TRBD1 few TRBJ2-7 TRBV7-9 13 TGTGCCAGCAGAGGACAGGGGGTTTCCGAGCAGTACTTC CASRGQGVSEQYF
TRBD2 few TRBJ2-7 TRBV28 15 TGTGCCAGCAGCCCAGGCGGGACTAGCGCCTACGAGCAGTACTTC CASSPGGTSAYEQYF
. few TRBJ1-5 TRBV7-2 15 TGTGCCAGCAGCTTTAGCCGTCGGTGGGATCAGCCCCAGCATTTT CASSFSRRWDQPQHF
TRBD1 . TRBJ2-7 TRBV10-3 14 TGTGCCATCAGTTCGGACAGGGCCCCCTACGAGCAGTACTTC CAISSDRAPYEQYF
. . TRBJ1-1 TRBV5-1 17 TGCGCCAGCAGCTTGGCCCGCGGGGGGTTCGGTGGCACTGAAGCTTTCTTT CASSLARGGFGGTEAFF
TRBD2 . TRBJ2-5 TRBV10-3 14 TGTGCCATCAGTGGAGCGGGAGGGGAAGAGACCCAGTACTTC CAISGAGGEETQYF
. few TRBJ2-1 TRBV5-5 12 TGTGCCAGCAGCTTTCACCACAATGAGCAGTTCTTC CASSFHHNEQFF
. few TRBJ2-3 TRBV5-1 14 TGCGCCAGCAGCAAAGAGAGAAACACAGATACGCAGTATTTT CASSKERNTDTQYF
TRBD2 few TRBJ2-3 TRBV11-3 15 TGTGCCAGCAGTGCGGGAGTGCGTAGCACAGATACGCAGTATTTT CASSAGVRSTDTQYF
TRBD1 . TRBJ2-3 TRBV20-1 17 TGCAGTGCTCCTCTACCCTCCCGGACAGGGGAGACAGATACGCAGTATTTT CSAPLPSRTGETDTQYF
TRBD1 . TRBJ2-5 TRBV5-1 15 TGCGCCAGCAGCAGCCCAGACAGGGGGCTTGAGACCCAGTACTTC CASSSPDRGLETQYF
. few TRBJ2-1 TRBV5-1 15 TGCGCCAGCCGACCCTTAACAGGGAACTACAATGAGCAGTTCTTC CASRPLTGNYNEQFF
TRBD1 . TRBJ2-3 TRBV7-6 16 TGTGCCAGCAGCTTCCCCGGGACAGGGGTTTCAGATACGCAGTATTTT CASSFPGTGVSDTQYF
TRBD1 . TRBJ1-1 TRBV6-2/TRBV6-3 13 TGTGCCAGCAGCCATGGACAGGGTGGTGAAGCTTTCTTT CASSHGQGGEAFF
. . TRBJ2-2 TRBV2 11 TGTGCCAGCACTCGGGACACTGAGCTGTTTTTT CASTRDTELFF
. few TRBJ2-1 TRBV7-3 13 TGTGCCAGCAGCTTAATGATCCCAAATGAGCAGTTCTTC CASSLMIPNEQFF
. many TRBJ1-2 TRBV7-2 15 TGTGCCAGCAGCTTAGAGTGGGGGCATAACTATGGCTACACCTTC CASSLEWGHNYGYTF